A selection of T cell receptor beta chains follows, all from one sample in a study of CD8 T cells in Susac syndrome. TCRdb analysed the immunoSEQ multiplex PCR reads with MiXCR anew, one entry per CDR3 protein. The data hold hundreds of thousands of distinct CDR3 sequences, with 89% observed a single time. Sequencing was done on a sample of CD8+ T cells from PBMCs. The receptors were sampled from a human donor with multiple sclerosis. Each CDR3 is given with its conserved first and last residue. The D gene is left open where the match is weak.

d_call: NA
v_call: TRBV12-3/TRBV12-4
j_call: TRBJ1-2
cdr3_aa: CASSSGYGGYGYTF
cdr3_nt: TGTGCCAGCAGTTCCGGGTATGGAGGCTATGGCTACACCTTC

d_call: NA
v_call: TRBV29-1
j_call: TRBJ2-7
cdr3_aa: CSVGDRAAYEQYF
cdr3_nt: TGCAGCGTTGGGGACCGGGCGGCTTACGAGCAGTACTTC

d_call: TRBD2
v_call: TRBV24-1
j_call: TRBJ2-1
cdr3_aa: CATSDSGGGPYNEQFF
cdr3_nt: TGTGCCACCAGTGATTCGGGGGGTGGGCCCTACAATGAGCAGTTCTTC

d_call: NA
v_call: TRBV7-2
j_call: TRBJ1-5
cdr3_aa: CASSLPAQPQHF
cdr3_nt: TGTGCCAGCAGCCTCCCCGCCCAGCCCCAGCATTTT

d_call: NA
v_call: TRBV19
j_call: TRBJ1-1
cdr3_aa: CASSSDTEAFF
cdr3_nt: TGTGCCAGTAGTAGTGACACTGAAGCTTTCTTT

d_call: TRBD2
v_call: TRBV7-8
j_call: TRBJ2-5
cdr3_aa: CASSPQWASGRIEETQYF
cdr3_nt: TGTGCCAGCAGCCCCCAATGGGCAAGCGGGAGGATTGAAGAGACCCAGTACTTC

d_call: TRBD1
v_call: TRBV7-7
j_call: TRBJ2-1
cdr3_aa: CASSQGVLGEQFF
cdr3_nt: TGTGCTAGCAGCCAGGGGGTCCTCGGGGAGCAGTTCTTC

d_call: NA
v_call: TRBV4-2
j_call: TRBJ2-3
cdr3_aa: CASSQRGVSTDTQYF
cdr3_nt: TGTGCCAGCAGCCAGCGCGGGGTAAGCACAGATACGCAGTATTTT

d_call: TRBD2
v_call: TRBV30
j_call: TRBJ2-7
cdr3_aa: CAWSVAGGYEQYF
cdr3_nt: TGTGCCTGGAGTGTGGCGGGAGGGTACGAGCAGTACTTC

d_call: TRBD2
v_call: TRBV20-1
j_call: TRBJ2-7
cdr3_aa: CSATEAGGSSYEQYF
cdr3_nt: TGCAGTGCTACAGAAGCGGGGGGCTCATCCTACGAGCAGTACTTC

d_call: TRBD1
v_call: TRBV4-3
j_call: TRBJ2-3
cdr3_aa: CASSQISDRGFGDTQYF
cdr3_nt: TGCGCCAGCAGCCAGATTTCGGACAGGGGTTTTGGAGATACGCAGTATTTT

d_call: NA
v_call: TRBV4-2
j_call: TRBJ2-7
cdr3_aa: CASSHKFPSYEQYF
cdr3_nt: TGTGCCAGCAGCCACAAATTTCCCTCCTACGAGCAGTACTTC

d_call: NA
v_call: TRBV7-8
j_call: TRBJ2-5
cdr3_aa: CASSSPERTQYF
cdr3_nt: TGTGCCAGCAGCTCCCCTGAGCGGACCCAGTACTTC

d_call: TRBD1
v_call: TRBV20-1
j_call: TRBJ1-1
cdr3_aa: CSARQGAENTEAFF
cdr3_nt: TGCAGTGCTAGACAGGGGGCAGAGAACACTGAAGCTTTCTTT

d_call: TRBD1
v_call: TRBV27
j_call: TRBJ1-2
cdr3_aa: CASSPTGGTGYTF
cdr3_nt: TGTGCCAGCAGCCCGACAGGGGGAACGGGCTACACCTTC

d_call: TRBD2
v_call: TRBV5-8
j_call: TRBJ2-5
cdr3_aa: CASRKYRIVTSGGGETQYF
cdr3_nt: TGTGCCAGCAGAAAGTACCGGATAGTCACTAGCGGGGGTGGTGAGACCCAGTACTTC